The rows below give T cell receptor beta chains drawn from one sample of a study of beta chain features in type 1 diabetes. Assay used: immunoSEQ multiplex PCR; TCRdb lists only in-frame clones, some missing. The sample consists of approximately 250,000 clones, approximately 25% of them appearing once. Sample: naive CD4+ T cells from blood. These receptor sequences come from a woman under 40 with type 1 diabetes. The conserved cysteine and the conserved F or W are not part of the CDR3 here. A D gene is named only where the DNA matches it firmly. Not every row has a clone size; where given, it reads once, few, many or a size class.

ASSLGPARQPQH | TRBV18 | NA | few | TRBJ1-5
AWVSVPAATQY | TRBV30 | NA | few | TRBJ2-5
SVGDGGIGYT | TRBV29-1 | NA | NA | TRBJ1-2
ASSQSPTRSGELF | TRBV25-1 | NA | few | TRBJ2-2
ATSRDRRGDEQF | TRBV15 | NA | NA | TRBJ2-1
ASSPQGAPYNEQY | TRBV7-9 | TRBD1 | NA | TRBJ2-7
ASSPGGGNYEQY | TRBV7-8 | TRBD2 | NA | TRBJ2-7
ASRPGLAGGEQY | TRBV28 | TRBD2 | few | TRBJ2-7
ASNGLAGGLNTQY | TRBV11-2 | TRBD2 | NA | TRBJ2-3
ASSEGLAELQETQY | TRBV9 | TRBD2 | NA | TRBJ2-5
ASSEVRGVVTEAF | TRBV25-1 | NA | NA | TRBJ1-1
ASSDAGTSPNEQF | TRBV7-3 | TRBD2 | few | TRBJ2-1
SSKDRGTSGGSYEQY | TRBV29-1 | TRBD2 | few | TRBJ2-7
SGQTAYTEAF | TRBV29-1 | NA | NA | TRBJ1-1
AWKGQGIQETQY | TRBV30 | TRBD1 | few | TRBJ2-5
ASSPQKAGRGNPGELF | TRBV18 | NA | NA | TRBJ2-2
ASNLSSQPQH | TRBV28 | NA | NA | TRBJ1-5
ASSENGDYGYT | TRBV2 | NA | NA | TRBJ1-2
ASTRDTFTEAF | TRBV2 | NA | NA | TRBJ1-1
ASRTGQIITLQETQY | TRBV11-1 | NA | few | TRBJ2-5
SVLQGEVDTQY | TRBV29-1 | TRBD1 | NA | TRBJ2-3
ASRTSGRGGANVLT | TRBV19 | TRBD2 | NA | TRBJ2-6
AWSVYRETSEQY | TRBV30 | NA | NA | TRBJ2-7
ASSLLGDQNTGELF | TRBV28 | NA | NA | TRBJ2-2
ASHEQGARYTEAF | TRBV2 | TRBD1 | NA | TRBJ1-1
SVEGGGILVGTDTQY | TRBV29-1 | NA | NA | TRBJ2-3
ACNDRARAF | TRBV30 | TRBD1 | NA | TRBJ1-1
ASRQGASIYYEQY | TRBV19 | TRBD1 | NA | TRBJ2-7
ASSSPGQGTYGYT | TRBV7-8 | TRBD1 | NA | TRBJ1-2
ASSLSWQGDTEAF | TRBV27 | NA | NA | TRBJ1-1
AWSANRVVTEKLF | TRBV30 | NA | NA | TRBJ1-4
ASSFADRGTDTQY | TRBV28 | TRBD1 | few | TRBJ2-3
ASSPSGRNTDTQY | TRBV5-1 | TRBD2 | few | TRBJ2-3
ASSMRTGPTHGYT | TRBV19 | TRBD1 | NA | TRBJ1-2
AWSATVNEQF | TRBV30 | NA | NA | TRBJ2-1
ASSRAGDGRNEQF | TRBV5-4 | TRBD2 | NA | TRBJ2-1
ASSSEGGYT | TRBV27 | NA | NA | TRBJ1-2
ASSPGLAGGQDTQY | TRBV7-2 | TRBD2 | NA | TRBJ2-3
SVEAGTDTQY | TRBV29-1 | NA | NA | TRBJ2-3
AWGRVGGNTEAF | TRBV30 | NA | NA | TRBJ1-1
ASSQVGTGVHGYT | TRBV4-1 | TRBD1 | few | TRBJ1-2
ASSLDSTLGYT | TRBV27 | NA | few | TRBJ1-2
ASSPIAGGRTEQY | TRBV28 | TRBD2 | few | TRBJ2-7
ASSARGGNTEAF | TRBV7-3 | NA | few | TRBJ1-1
ASSPVGSNEQF | TRBV21-1 | NA | NA | TRBJ2-1
ASSLRVMNTEAF | TRBV4-1 | NA | NA | TRBJ1-1
ASSLALAVYEQY | TRBV5-1 | TRBD2 | NA | TRBJ2-7
SVEGRGYEQY | TRBV29-1 | NA | few | TRBJ2-7
ASSPDRGGYGYT | TRBV16 | TRBD1 | NA | TRBJ1-2
ASSVASGTSGSYEQY | TRBV9 | TRBD2 | NA | TRBJ2-7
ASSVASATSTDTQY | TRBV9 | NA | few | TRBJ2-3
SVEGASGSTDTQY | TRBV29-1 | TRBD2 | few | TRBJ2-3
ASSQGPPLLGQPQH | TRBV4-1 | NA | NA | TRBJ1-5
SVTPGQNNQPQH | TRBV29-1 | TRBD1 | NA | TRBJ1-5
AWSRLAGHEQF | TRBV30 | TRBD2 | few | TRBJ2-1